The rows below give T cell receptor beta chains drawn from one sample of a study of T cells in Graves' hyperthyroidism and ophthalmopathy. TCRdb recomputed calls from the multiplex PCR reads with MiXCR, one row per CDR3 protein. The sample yields 400,000 to 600,000 distinct CDR3 sequences, about 16% seen once. The sample comprised blood. These receptors were collected from a woman aged 25 to 39 with Graves' ophthalmopathy. Both conserved end residues are part of each CDR3. D genes are given only for firm matches. Size is stated for part of the rows, as once, few or many counts, or as a class when the clone is expanded.

D	J	V	size	DNA	CDR3
-	TRBJ2-7	TRBV7-2	many	TGTGCCAGCAGCTTAGAGATGGACGCCGAGCAGTACTTC	CASSLEMDAEQYF
-	TRBJ1-1	TRBV19	many	TGTGCCAGTAGGATGGTTCGTGGGGGCAACATGAACACTGAAGCTTTCTTT	CASRMVRGGNMNTEAFF
-	TRBJ1-6	TRBV10-1	few	TGCGCCAGCAGTTTGGACAAGAAGTCACCCCTCCACTTT	CASSLDKKSPLHF
TRBD2	TRBJ2-5	TRBV20-1	many	TGCAGTGCTGAGGACCCTAGGGCTAGCGGGAGTCAAGAGACCCAGTACTTC	CSAEDPRASGSQETQYF
TRBD2	TRBJ2-7	TRBV7-9	few	TGTGCCAGCGGGGGAGGGAGCTCCTACGAACAGTACTTC	CASGGGSSYEQYF
-	TRBJ2-7	TRBV27	few	TGTGCCAGCACCGAGTCGGGGAATCATTACGAGCAGTACTTC	CASTESGNHYEQYF
-	TRBJ2-1	TRBV12-3/TRBV12-4	many	-	CASSFLAGGYNEQFF
-	TRBJ1-5	TRBV5-8	few	TGTGCCAGCGTCCTGTGGAGGGATGCTCAGCCCCAGCATTTT	CASVLWRDAQPQHF
TRBD1	TRBJ1-1	TRBV5-5	-	TGTGCCAGCAGCTACTACCGGGACAGGGGGGAGGGTAACACTGAAGCTTTCTTT	CASSYYRDRGEGNTEAFF
-	TRBJ2-1	TRBV19	-	TGTGCCAGTAGTTCCTACTTCGAGGGGCAGTTCTTC	CASSSYFEGQFF
-	TRBJ1-5	TRBV20-1	once	TGCAGTGCTAGGGCAATGCAGGGGCAACAGCCCCAGCATTTT	CSARAMQGQQPQHF
-	TRBJ1-3	TRBV20-1	-	TGCAGTGCACTACCCCCCGGAAACACCATATATTTT	CSALPPGNTIYF
TRBD1	TRBJ2-1	TRBV12-3/TRBV12-4	many	TGTGCCAGCAGTCGACAGGGGGGAAGCTCCTACAATGAGCAGTTCTTC	CASSRQGGSSYNEQFF
TRBD1	TRBJ2-7	TRBV6-2/TRBV6-3	-	TGTGCCAGCAGTCCCACGACAGGGGCGCTTCCCTCCTACGAGCAGTACTTC	CASSPTTGALPSYEQYF
-	TRBJ1-5	TRBV9	few	TGTGCCAGCAGCGTCGATTCGGGAGCAAATCAGCCCCAGCATTTT	CASSVDSGANQPQHF
TRBD1	TRBJ1-5	TRBV20-1	-	TGCAGTGCCCACAGGGGGCTTATGCAGCCCCAGCATTTT	CSAHRGLMQPQHF
TRBD2	TRBJ2-5	TRBV20-1	many	TGCAGTGCTCCTTCCTTCAAGCCGAGACTAGCGGGAGGTCCATCCAAAGAGACCCAGTACTTC	CSAPSFKPRLAGGPSKETQYF
-	TRBJ2-1	TRBV6-1	many	TGTGCCAGCATGCGGGACAGCGTCTCCTACAATGAGCAGTTCTTC	CASMRDSVSYNEQFF
TRBD2	TRBJ2-2	TRBV19	many	TGTGCCAGTGAACTCGGACTAGCGGGAGTGGCCGGGGAGCTGTTTTTT	CASELGLAGVAGELFF
TRBD1	TRBJ1-2	TRBV29-1	many	TGCAGCGTGGGGGACAGGAACTATGGCTACACCTTC	CSVGDRNYGYTF
-	TRBJ2-3	TRBV2	many	TGTGCCAGCAGTGAACTGAGCGGCACAGATACGCAGTATTTT	CASSELSGTDTQYF
-	TRBJ2-3	TRBV5-1	once	TGCGCCAGCAGCTCCCGGGACGCAACTACCCTGTATTTT	CASSSRDATTLYF
-	TRBJ2-7	TRBV20-1	-	TGCAGTGCTAGTCGGCGGACAAGCTCCTACGAGCAGTACTTC	CSASRRTSSYEQYF
-	TRBJ2-3	TRBV7-3	many	TGTGCCAGCAGCTTGTATACGGGAGAGGATACGCAGTATTTT	CASSLYTGEDTQYF
-	TRBJ2-1	TRBV29-1	many	TGCAGCGTGGGTCAATGGGCAGGGAGATACAATGAGCAGTTCTTC	CSVGQWAGRYNEQFF
TRBD2	TRBJ2-1	TRBV6-2/TRBV6-3	many	TGTGCCAGCACCGTACTATTAGCGGGAGGAGACAATGAGCAGTTCTTC	CASTVLLAGGDNEQFF
TRBD2	TRBJ2-1	TRBV10-1	few	TGCGCCAGCAGTGATAGCGGGAGGGCCCTTAGGAATGAGCAGTTCTTC	CASSDSGRALRNEQFF
TRBD2	TRBJ2-7	TRBV29-1	-	TGCAGCGTTGTAGTACTAGCGGGATTAAGCGAGCAGTACTTC	CSVVVLAGLSEQYF
-	TRBJ2-7	TRBV9	many	TGTGCCAGCAGCGTAGGTGCTAGCCAATCCTACGAGCAGTACTTC	CASSVGASQSYEQYF
-	TRBJ1-4	TRBV2	many	TGTGCCAGCAGTTCGGACGGAAATGAAAAACTGTTTTTT	CASSSDGNEKLFF
-	TRBJ2-2	TRBV18	many	TGTGCCAGCTCACCACCGACGGCCGGGGAGCTGTTTTTT	CASSPPTAGELFF
TRBD2	TRBJ2-7	TRBV2	many	TGTGCCAGCAGTGAAGCACTAGCGGCGACCGAGCAGTACTTC	CASSEALAATEQYF
-	TRBJ1-1	TRBV20-1	many	TGCAGTGCTAGAGGGGTCCGGCGGAGCACTGAAGCTTTCTTT	CSARGVRRSTEAFF
TRBD2	TRBJ2-5	TRBV7-9	-	TGTGCCAGCAGCTTACTCACGACTAGCGGGTACCAAGAGACCCAGTACTTC	CASSLLTTSGYQETQYF
-	TRBJ1-1	TRBV20-1	many	TGCAGTGCTCAAGAGGACAGCGTCTACACTGAAGCTTTCTTT	CSAQEDSVYTEAFF
TRBD2	TRBJ2-7	TRBV25-1	-	TGTGCCAGCAGTATGGCGGGAGGGCCTAGGTACGAGCAGTACTTC	CASSMAGGPRYEQYF
TRBD2	TRBJ2-7	TRBV28	many	TGTGCCAGCAGTTTTACGGGACTAGCGGGAGGAGGCGACGAGCAGTACTTC	CASSFTGLAGGGDEQYF
-	TRBJ1-1	TRBV12-5	-	TGTGCTAGTGGTTTGGGGATTGCTGAAGCTTTCTTT	CASGLGIAEAFF
-	TRBJ2-5	TRBV9	many	TGTGCCAGCAGCGTATCTTCGGAGTTGGCGCAGACCCAGTACTTC	CASSVSSELAQTQYF
TRBD2	TRBJ2-1	TRBV20-1	few	TGCAGTGCTAAAAGGGCCGGGACTAGCCTTATCAATGAGCAGTTCTTC	CSAKRAGTSLINEQFF
-	TRBJ2-1	TRBV6-1	few	TGTGCCAGCACCCCCTTAGGGGGAGGGAATGAGCAGTTCTTC	CASTPLGGGNEQFF
-	TRBJ1-5	TRBV20-1	many	TGCAGTGCCAGGTATGCTAACCCTCCAAATCAGCCCCAGCATTTT	CSARYANPPNQPQHF
-	TRBJ2-3	TRBV9	few	TGTGCCAGCAGCGTAGGCGCGGGCAGCACAGATACGCAGTATTTT	CASSVGAGSTDTQYF